One sample yielded the 12 T cell receptor beta chains listed below, sequenced in a study of molecular identifiers for immune sequencing clone quantification. TCRdb analysed the PCR reads with MiXCR anew, one entry per CDR3 protein. The sample has more than 450,000 distinct CDR3 sequences, around 21% seen once. Material: naive CD8+ T cells from blood, with Jurkat cell RNA spiked in. Subset specified: FACS-sorted CD8+CD4-CCR7+CD45RA+ naive T cells. The source of these receptors is a human donor in good health. Some libraries in this study had Jurkat cell RNA spiked in.

This chain connects TRBV6-2 or TRBV6-3 to TRBJ2-3, with 7 bases matching TRBD2. Germline V gives CDR1 MNHEY, CDR2 SVGEGT. This CDR3 is 15 amino acids long. V trimming: 7 bases; J trimming: 5 bases; junction bases outside the gene matches: 12. This CDR3 reads CASTVQRLAGDTQYF. Here the CDR3 DNA reads TGTGCCAGCACGGTCCAGAGACTAGCTGGAGATACGCAGTATTTT.

The chain links TRBV4-3 to TRBJ2-3, with 9 bases matching TRBD2. The CDR3 consists of 16 residues. V trimming: 3 bases; J trimming: 0 bases; junction bases outside the gene matches: 4. Germline CDR1 is LGHNA and CDR2 is YSLEER. CDR3 region: CASSQTTSGSTDTQYF. CDR3 in DNA: TGCGCCAGCAGCCAGACCACTAGCGGGAGCACAGATACGCAGTATTTT.

This clonotype was seen repeatedly, ten times or more. The V call is TRBV7-2, the J call TRBJ2-3; 9 bases line up with TRBD2. The CDR3 is 16 amino acids. The V gene end was trimmed by 5 bases and the J gene end by 2 bases; junction bases not matched to a gene: 8. Per the germline V gene, CDR1 is SGHTA and CDR2 is FQGNSA. CDR3 residues: CASSLPTSGLTDTQYF. CDR3 coding DNA: TGTGCCAGCAGCCTACCAACTAGCGGGCTCACAGATACGCAGTATTTT.

The V call is TRBV5-1, the J call TRBJ2-7; D possibly matches TRBD1 or TRBD2 (5 bases each). CDR3 length equals 13 residues. Germline V gene lookup returns CDR1 SGHRS and CDR2 YFSETQ. V was clipped by 4 bases and J by 0 bases, with 8 bases between them. CDR3 sequence reads: CASSGDASYEQYF. CDR3 coding DNA: TGCGCCAGCAGCGGGGACGCCTCCTACGAGCAGTACTTC. Supplemented by reference TRBV5-1 and TRBJ2-7, the full variable domain reads KAGVTQTPRYLIKTRGQQVTLSCSPISGHRSVSWYQQTPGQGLQFLFEYFSETQRNKGNFPGRFSGRQFSNSRSEMNVSTLELGDSALYLCASSGDASYEQYFGPGTRLTVT.

This clonotype was picked up many times. This chain links TRBV21-1 with TRBJ2-5; the table's D gene call, TRBD2, was not cross checked with the DNA. TRBV21-1 is a documented pseudogene. The CDR3 spans 19 residues. Here the CDR3 DNA reads TGTGCCAGCAGCAAAGGGGGCCTAGCGGGGTCCGGGGATATGGAGACCCAGTACTTC. Protein: CASSKGGLAGSGDMETQYF.

This clonotype came up many times. The rearrangement links TRBV4-1 to TRBJ1-2; D ambiguous. CDR1 MGHRA and CDR2 YSYEKL come from the germline V gene. Trimming shortened V by 0 bases and J by 1 base, and 9 bases separated the two germline ends. This CDR3 is 15 amino acids long. The CDR3 here is CASSQDLYSNYGYTF. The CDR3 coding sequence is TGCGCCAGCAGCCAAGATCTTTACAGTAACTATGGCTACACCTTC.

This clonotype was recorded many times. This chain joins TRBV7-9 and TRBJ2-4, with 7 bases identical to TRBD1. Germline CDR1 SEHNR, CDR2 FQNEAQ (reference sequence). J lost 9 bases, V lost 5 bases, and 10 bases had no gene match. CDR3 length equals 14 residues. The DNA of the CDR3 is TGTGCCAGCAGCCCCCGACAGGGCGCGAGCATTCAGTACTTC. Translated, it gives CASSPRQGASIQYF.

Ten or more counts support this clonotype. The chain couples TRBV12-3 or TRBV12-4 to TRBJ2-1; the match to TRBD2 covers 8 bases. The CDR3 has 15 amino acids. The V gene end was trimmed by 6 bases and the J gene end by 6 bases; junction bases not matched to a gene: 10. The CDR3 is CASSLPGTSGNEQFF. CDR3 bases: TGTGCCAGCAGCCTCCCCGGGACTAGTGGCAATGAGCAGTTCTTC.

This clonotype was observed a few times. V and J are TRBV30 and TRBJ2-1, with a tentative D call TRBD2 (6 bases). Germline CDR1 is GTSNPN and CDR2 is SVGIG (reference sequence). Deletions cut 2 bases from V and 5 bases from J, with 13 bases between. This CDR3 has 14 amino acids. CDR3 DNA: TGTGCCTGGAGTCGCGGGATTAGTCACAATGAGCAGTTCTTC. Its protein product is CAWSRGISHNEQFF.

This clonotype appeared many times. This sequence joins TRBV25-1 and TRBJ2-7; 9 bases match TRBD1. The CDR3 has 13 residues. J gave up 3 bases and V 8 bases, and 5 bases lay outside the gene matches. CDR1 and CDR2 from the germline V gene are MGHDK and SYGVNS. The CDR3 DNA is TGTGCCAGCTCAGGGACAGGGATCTACGAGCAGTACTTC. This encodes CASSGTGIYEQYF.

The chain carries TRBV10-3 and TRBJ2-7; 8 bases are a match to TRBD2. The CDR3 spans 14 residues. Trimming cost V 7 bases and J 6 bases; bases outside gene matches: 11. CDR1 is ENHRY and CDR2 is SYGVKD in the germline V gene. The CDR3 DNA sequence: TGTGCCATCAACGAAGCGGGGGTGCTCACCGAGCAGTACTTC. It yields the protein CAINEAGVLTEQYF.

This clonotype was detected ten times or more. The rearrangement links TRBV20-1 to TRBJ2-7; 11 bases map to TRBD2. Germline loops: CDR1 DFQATT, CDR2 SNEGSKA (reference sequence). CDR3 length equals 16 residues. The trim removed 3 bases at V and 2 bases at J, leaving 9 bases unmatched. DNA for the CDR3: TGCAGTGCTAGCGGGGGACCGGGACTAGCGGCCTACGAGCAGTACTTC. Translation: CSASGGPGLAAYEQYF.